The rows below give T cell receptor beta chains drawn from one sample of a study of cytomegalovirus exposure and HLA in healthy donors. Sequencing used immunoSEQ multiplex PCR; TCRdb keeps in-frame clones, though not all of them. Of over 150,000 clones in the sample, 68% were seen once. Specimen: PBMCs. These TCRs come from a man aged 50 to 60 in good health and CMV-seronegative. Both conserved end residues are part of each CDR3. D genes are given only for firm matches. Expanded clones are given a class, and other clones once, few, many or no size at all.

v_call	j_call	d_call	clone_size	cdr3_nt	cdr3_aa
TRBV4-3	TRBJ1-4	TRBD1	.	TGCGCCAGCAGCCAAGATGGGTCCAGGGGGCGTGAAAAACTGTTTTTT	CASSQDGSRGREKLFF
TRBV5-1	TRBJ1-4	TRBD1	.	TGCGCCAGCAGCCGGACAGGGGAGCGCACTAATGAAAAACTGTTTTTT	CASSRTGERTNEKLFF
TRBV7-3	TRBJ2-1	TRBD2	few	TGTGCCAGCAGCTTAATGGGGGGGAGTTCCTACAATGAGCAGTTCTTC	CASSLMGGSSYNEQFF
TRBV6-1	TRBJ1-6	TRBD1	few	TGTGCCAGCAGTCCTACAGGGGGTCGGAATTCACCCCTCCACTTT	CASSPTGGRNSPLHF
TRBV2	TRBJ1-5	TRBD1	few	TGTGCCAGCAGTGAGCGGACAGGGAACCAGCCCCAGCATTTT	CASSERTGNQPQHF
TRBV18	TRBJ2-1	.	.	TGTGCCAGCTCACCGCAGGGGACCTCCTACAATGAGCAGTTCTTC	CASSPQGTSYNEQFF
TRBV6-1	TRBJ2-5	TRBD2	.	TGTGCCAGCAGTCCCCGGCGGGGGGGCGAGGAGACCCAGTACTTC	CASSPRRGGEETQYF
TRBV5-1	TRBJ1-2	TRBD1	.	TGCGCCAGTGGGACAGGGCGAGAGAGTTCAAGCGGCTACACCTTC	CASGTGRESSSGYTF
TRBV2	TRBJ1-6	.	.	TGTGCCAGCAGATTCTCCTATAATTCACCCCTCAACTTT	CASRFSYNSPLNF
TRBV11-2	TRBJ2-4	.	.	TGTGCCAGCAGCTTAGGAGGACTATCCCGCGCCAAAAACATTCAGTACTTC	CASSLGGLSRAKNIQYF
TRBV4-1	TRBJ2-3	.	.	TGCGCCAGCAGCCAAGATCAGGGGATCACAGATACGCAGTATTTT	CASSQDQGITDTQYF
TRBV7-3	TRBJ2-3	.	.	TGTGCCAGCAGCTTAATCTATCCAGATACGCAGTATTTT	CASSLIYPDTQYF
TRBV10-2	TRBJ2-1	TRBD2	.	TGCGCCAGCAGTGACCCTAGCGGGGGATACAATGAGCAGTTCTTC	CASSDPSGGYNEQFF
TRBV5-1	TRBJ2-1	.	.	TGCGCCAGCAGCTTCGGGAAAAACAATGAGCAGTTCTTC	CASSFGKNNEQFF
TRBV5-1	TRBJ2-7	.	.	TGCGCCAGCAGCTTGGGAACGACTCAGAGCTCCTACGAGCAGTACTTC	CASSLGTTQSSYEQYF
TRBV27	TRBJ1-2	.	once	TGTGCCAGCCGCGGAACTTACTATGGCTACACCTTC	CASRGTYYGYTF
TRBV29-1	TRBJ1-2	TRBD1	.	TGCAGCGTCAGGACAGGGGGCGGCTATGGCTACACCTTC	CSVRTGGGYGYTF
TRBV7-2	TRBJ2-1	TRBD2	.	TGTGCCAGCAGCATAACCGGGACTAGCGGTACCTACAATGAGCAGTTCTTC	CASSITGTSGTYNEQFF
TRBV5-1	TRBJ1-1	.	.	TGCGCCAGCAGTAGCCCTAGGGGAGGCAGCACTGAAGCTTTCTTT	CASSSPRGGSTEAFF
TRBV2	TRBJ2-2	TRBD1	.	TGTGCCAGCCGCTCGGGACAGTCCACCGGGGAGCTGTTTTTT	CASRSGQSTGELFF
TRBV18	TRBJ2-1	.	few	TGTGCCAGCTCACCCCAAGGGGATGAGCAGTTCTTC	CASSPQGDEQFF
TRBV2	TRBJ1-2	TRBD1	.	TGTGCCAGCAGTCCTCAGGGACAGGCCTCCTATGGCTACACCTTC	CASSPQGQASYGYTF
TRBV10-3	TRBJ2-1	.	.	TGTGCCATCAGTGAAGGTGGGCCCCAGCAGTTCTTC	CAISEGGPQQFF
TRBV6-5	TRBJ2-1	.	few	TGTGCCAGCAGTTACTCGGGACTGGGCTCCTACAATGAGCAGTTCTTC	CASSYSGLGSYNEQFF
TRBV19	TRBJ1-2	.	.	TGTGCCAGTACCCTGGGTGGCGGGGCCCCCTATGGCTACACCTTC	CASTLGGGAPYGYTF
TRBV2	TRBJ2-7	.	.	TGTGCCAGCAGCTCCCCCCTAAGGAGCTACGAGCAGTACTTC	CASSSPLRSYEQYF
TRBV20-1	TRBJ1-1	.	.	TGCAGTGCCTCGGGAGCTGAAGCTTTCTTT	CSASGAEAFF
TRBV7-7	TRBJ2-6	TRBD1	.	TGTGCCAGCAGCTATGACAGGGAAGGCGTCCTGACTTTC	CASSYDREGVLTF
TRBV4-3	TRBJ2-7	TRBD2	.	TGCGCCGGCAGCCACGTTAGCGGGGGGGCTTACGAGCAGTACTTC	CAGSHVSGGAYEQYF
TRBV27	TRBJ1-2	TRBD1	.	TGTGCCAGCAGATACCAGGGGGACTATGGCTACACCTTC	CASRYQGDYGYTF
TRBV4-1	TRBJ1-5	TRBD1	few	TGCGCCAGCAGCCCGGGACAGGGGGGTCATCAGCCCCAGCATTTT	CASSPGQGGHQPQHF
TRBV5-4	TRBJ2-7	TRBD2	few	TGTGCCAGCAGCTTGGCCAGCGGGGGCTCCTACGAGCAGTACTTC	CASSLASGGSYEQYF
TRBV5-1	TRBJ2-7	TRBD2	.	TGCGCCAGCAGGCCTAGCGGGGATTCCTACGAGCAGTACTTC	CASRPSGDSYEQYF
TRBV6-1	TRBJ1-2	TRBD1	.	TGTGCCAGCAGTCCATGGACAGGAGACCTCTATGGCTACACCTTC	CASSPWTGDLYGYTF
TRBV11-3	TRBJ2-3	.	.	TGTGCCAGCAGCCTAAGGGGAGGCAGCACAGATACGCAGTATTTT	CASSLRGGSTDTQYF
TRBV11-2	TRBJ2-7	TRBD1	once	TGTGCCAGCAGCTTTGGGACAGGGATTTCCTACGAGCAGTACTTC	CASSFGTGISYEQYF
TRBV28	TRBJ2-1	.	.	TGTGCCAGCAGTATTGGGGAGGTGAATGAGCAGTTCTTC	CASSIGEVNEQFF
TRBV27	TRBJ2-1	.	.	TGTGCCAGCAGTTTAGGCAGGCCCTCCTACAATGAGCAGTTCTTC	CASSLGRPSYNEQFF
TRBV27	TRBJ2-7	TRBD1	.	TGTGCCAGCAGTGGGGGACAGGGTCGGAACGAGCAGTACTTC	CASSGGQGRNEQYF
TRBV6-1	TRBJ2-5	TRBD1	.	TGTGCCAGCAGTGAAGGGGGACAGGGGCTCTGGGAGACCCAGTACTTC	CASSEGGQGLWETQYF
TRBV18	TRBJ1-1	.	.	TGTGCCAGCTCACGGTGGGGCATGGGGAACACTGAAGCTTTCTTT	CASSRWGMGNTEAFF
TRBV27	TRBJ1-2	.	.	TGTGCCAGCAGTTTCCGGGCTAACTATGGCTACACCTTC	CASSFRANYGYTF
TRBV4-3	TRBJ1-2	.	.	TGCGCCAGCAGCCAAGAGGGCAGCTATGGCTACACCTTC	CASSQEGSYGYTF
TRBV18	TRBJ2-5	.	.	TGTGCCAGCTCACCCGAGGAGACCCAGTACTTC	CASSPEETQYF
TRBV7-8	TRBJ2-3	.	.	TGTGCCAGCAGCTTAGATGACAGGGATACGCAGTATTTT	CASSLDDRDTQYF
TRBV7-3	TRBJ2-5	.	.	TGTGCCAGCAGCTTAATTCCGGGGGAGCAAGAGACCCAGTACTTC	CASSLIPGEQETQYF
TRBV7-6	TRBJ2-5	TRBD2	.	TGTGCCAGCAGCCAGCGGGGGGCTAGTGGGGAGACCCAGTACTTC	CASSQRGASGETQYF
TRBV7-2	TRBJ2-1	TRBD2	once	TGTGCCAGCAGCTTAGCGTCGGGCGGGGGAACCTACAATGAGCAGTTCTTC	CASSLASGGGTYNEQFF
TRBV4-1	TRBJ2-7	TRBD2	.	TGCGCCAGCAGCCAAGATCAAGCGGGGATCTCCTACGAGCAGTACTTC	CASSQDQAGISYEQYF
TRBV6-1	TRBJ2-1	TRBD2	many	TGTGCCAGCAGTGAAGATACGGGGGGGCGTGGGGAGCAGTTCTTC	CASSEDTGGRGEQFF
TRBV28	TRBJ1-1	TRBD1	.	TGTGCCAGCAGAGGACAGGGGAACACTGAAGCTTTCTTT	CASRGQGNTEAFF
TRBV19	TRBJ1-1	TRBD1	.	TGTGCCAGTAGTATAGGGGGGACAGGGCGGACTGAAGCTTTCTTT	CASSIGGTGRTEAFF
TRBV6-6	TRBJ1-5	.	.	TGTGCCAGCAGTTATCAGGGTAGGGGTGCTCAGCCCCAGCATTTT	CASSYQGRGAQPQHF